The 9 T cell receptor beta chains below were found in one sample sequenced in a study of blood T cell repertoires in COVID-19. The table came from immunoSEQ multiplex PCR; TCRdb's copy has only in-frame clones and leaves some out. The data hold 240,000 or so clones, with around 83% observed a single time. Source material: peripheral blood. The receptors here all came from a man under 40 who had recovered from COVID-19.

This chain uses TRBV7-3 with TRBJ2-1, with no clear D. V shed 2 bases and J shed 10 bases, with 12 bases lying between them. The CDR3 length is 13 residues. Germline V gives CDR1 SGHTA, CDR2 FQGTGA. CDR3 nucleotide sequence: TGTGCCAGCAGCTTAGTCCCGGGTTTCGAGCAGTTCTTC. Translated, it gives CASSLVPGFEQFF.

The chain couples TRBV9 to TRBJ2-1; 9 bases agree with TRBD2. CDR1 is SGDLS and CDR2 is YYNGEE in the germline V gene. This CDR3 is 15 amino acids long. The junction had 8 bases not matched to a gene; V was cut back by 4 bases and J by 6 bases. CDR3: CASSPHWGLANEQFF. The DNA of the CDR3 is TGTGCCAGCAGCCCCCACTGGGGACTAGCCAATGAGCAGTTCTTC.

This clone occurred a few times. V and J are TRBV12-3 or TRBV12-4 and TRBJ1-2; possible D gene TRBD1, 5 bases. There are 13 residues in the CDR3. Trimming took 7 bases from V and 7 from J, leaving 16 bases between them. The CDR3 reads CASTPRQRSGYTF. The CDR3 DNA sequence: TGTGCCAGCACCCCACGACAGAGGTCTGGCTACACCTTC.

This sequence joins TRBV5-1 and TRBJ1-4; TRBD1 agrees at 8 bases. Losses at the gene ends were 7 bases for V and 6 bases for J; bases not matched to a gene: 11. This CDR3 has 15 amino acids. Germline CDR1 reads SGHRS; CDR2 reads YFSETQ. CDR3 coding DNA: TGCGCCAGCCACGCTTCAGGGGGCAGCCATGAAAAACTGTTTTTT. Residues: CASHASGGSHEKLFF.

CDR3 protein: CASSSSTGGNYEQYF. CDR3 in DNA: TGCGCCAGCAGCTCATCGACAGGGGGCAACTACGAGCAGTACTTC. This chain joins TRBV5-1 and TRBJ2-7, with TRBD1 matching 10 bases. This CDR3 has 15 amino acids. The V gene's germline CDR1 is SGHRS and CDR2 YFSETQ. With V trimmed by 3 bases and J by 3 bases, 6 bases remained unmatched.

This clone showed up just a few times. V gene TRBV3-1 (or the pseudogene TRBV3-2) combines with J gene TRBJ2-5; perhaps TRBD2 as D (6 bases). The CDR3 is 14 residues long. Trimming stripped 5 bases from V and 7 bases from J, with 17 bases between. From germline, CDR1 is LGHDT and CDR2 YNNKEL (reference sequence). The CDR3 sequence is CASSLGRVRGTQYF. CDR3 DNA sequence: TGTGCCAGCAGCTTGGGAAGGGTGCGGGGGACCCAGTACTTC.

CDR3 in DNA: TGTGCCAGCAGTTACAATGCGGGGGCCACAGATACGCAGTATTTT. Translated, it gives CASSYNAGATDTQYF. This chain links TRBV6-2 or TRBV6-3 with TRBJ2-3; possibly TRBD2 for D (7 bases). V was pared by 2 bases and J by 2 bases, with 11 bases between. This CDR3 spans 15 amino acids. Germline V gives CDR1 MNHEY, CDR2 SVGEGT.

The gene calls are TRBV19 and TRBJ2-1; TRBD2 might be the D (5 bases). The length of the CDR3 is 14 residues. V was shortened by 3 bases and J by 6 bases, with 12 bases between the two germline ends. Germline V gene data show CDR1 as LNHDA and CDR2 as SQIVND (reference sequence). CDR3 protein: CASSITGYGNEQFF. In DNA form, the CDR3 reads TGTGCCAGTAGTATCACGGGGTACGGCAATGAGCAGTTCTTC. The full variable domain, with the rest looked up from reference TRBV19 and TRBJ2-1, is DGGITQSPKYLFRKEGQNVTLSCEQNLNHDAMYWYRQDPGQGLRLIYYSQIVNDFQKGDIAEGYSVSREKKESFPLTVTSAQKNPTAFYLCASSITGYGNEQFFGPGTRLTVL.

J is TRBJ1-2 and V is TRBV6-5; tentative D call: TRBD1 (6 bases). This CDR3 region has 14 residues. The germline CDR1 and CDR2 sequences are MNHEY and SVGAGI. Between the trimmed V and J ends, which lost 6 bases and 2 bases, there was a span of 13 bases. CDR3: CASRIGDINYGYTF. The CDR3 DNA reads TGTGCCAGCAGGATCGGGGACATAAACTATGGCTACACCTTC.